The TCR beta chain under discussion was sequenced for a study of T cells in Graves' hyperthyroidism and ophthalmopathy. Study background: Initial diagnosis, before any treatment, was when peripheral blood was collected. Points from the study as a whole: In the analysis, a 13 V-J model separated ophthalmopathy from stable hyperthyroidism.

From RNA transcripts, TCR beta CDR3 regions were amplified. Initially, a first-round RT-PCR of the TCR CDR3 employed the HTBI primer set. Each CDR3 protein gets one entry after TCRdb re-called the multiplex PCR reads with MiXCR. The table includes a few hundred thousand distinct CDR3 sequences, around 14% detected once. Germline CDR1 GTSNPN, CDR2 SVGIG (reference sequence). This CDR3 has 13 amino acids. V lost 5 bases, J lost 9 bases, and 4 bases stayed unmatched. Graves' hyperthyroidism is called stable when ophthalmopathy does not progress within 18 months. Using less than 12 ml of fresh peripheral blood, PBMCs were prepared. On this clonotype: Its antigen remains unknown. This may come from a read error, since a much larger clone is one base off. Because the CDR3 is missing its conserved closing phenylalanine or tryptophan, this is likely a read error.

This sequence was found in a woman in her twenties or thirties with Graves' hyperthyroidism. This chain connects TRBV30 to TRBJ1-6; 10 bases are a match to TRBD1. Sequenced material: blood. The CDR3 sequence is CAWGTGDSSPLHS. In DNA, the CDR3 is TGTGCCTGGGGGACAGGGGATAGTTCACCCCTCCACTCT.